This passage covers 30 T cell receptor beta chains from one sample sequenced in a study of early T cells in non-severe SARS-CoV-2 infection. TCRdb independently ran MiXCR on the 5' RACE reads; one entry per CDR3 protein. The table has 85,000 to 90,000 distinct CDR3 sequences, 12% to 15% seen once; the top ten hold about 6%. Sequencing was done on a sample of whole blood. These receptors originate from an adult who was a healthcare worker with PCR-confirmed SARS-CoV-2 infection or an uninfected control (not recorded which).

This clonotype was observed many times. This chain links TRBV11-2 with TRBJ1-1, with 8 bases fitting TRBD1. V lost 5 bases, J lost 4 bases, and 3 bases stayed unmatched. CDR3 length equals 13 residues. Germline CDR1 SGHAT, CDR2 FQNNGV. The CDR3 region is CASSLDRVTEAFF. In DNA, the CDR3 is TGTGCCAGCAGCCTGGACAGGGTCACTGAAGCTTTCTTT. Based on the CDR3 plus reference TRBV11-2 and TRBJ1-1, the full variable domain is EAGVAQSPRYKIIEKRQSVAFWCNPISGHATLYWYQQILGQGPKLLIQFQNNGVVDDSQLPKDRFSAERLKGVDSTLKIQPAKLEDSAVYLCASSLDRVTEAFFGQGTRLTVV.

This clonotype has ten or more counts. The gene calls are TRBV6-4 and TRBJ1-2, with 8 bases aligning to TRBD1. J was trimmed by 1 base and V by 3 bases; bases with no gene match: 1. Germline CDR1 MRHNA, CDR2 SNTAGT. CDR3 length: 14 amino acids. The CDR3 region has the DNA TGTGCCAGCAGTGAGGACAGGGATAACTATGGCTACACCTTC. Its translation: CASSEDRDNYGYTF.

As DNA, the CDR3 is TGTGCCAGCAGCCAGTGGGGCATTGTGGACTATGGCTACACCTTC. Amino acids: CASSQWGIVDYGYTF. V and J are TRBV9 and TRBJ1-2, with TRBD1 as a possible D gene (5 bases). The V gene's germline CDR1 is SGDLS and CDR2 YYNGEE. V shed 4 bases and J shed 3 bases, with 16 bases lying between them. This CDR3 spans 15 amino acids. Full variable domain (outside the CDR3, taken from reference TRBV9 and TRBJ1-2): DSGVTQTPKHLITATGQRVTLRCSPRSGDLSVYWYQQSLDQGLQFLIQYYNGEERAKGNILERFSAQQFPDLHSELNLSSLELGDSALYFCASSQWGIVDYGYTFGSGTRLTVV.

The CDR3 here is CASSLAHGDIQYF. In DNA, the CDR3 is TGTGCCAGCAGCTTAGCGCATGGAGACATTCAGTACTTC. The chain combines TRBV7-8 with TRBJ2-4; the D is unclear. Trimming removed 0 bases at V and 8 bases at J, with 8 bases between. CDR1 and CDR2 from the germline V gene are SGHVS and FQNEAQ. There are 13 residues in the CDR3.

This clonotype was detected a few times. J is TRBJ2-7 and V is TRBV11-2, with D uncertain. Germline V gives CDR1 SGHAT, CDR2 FQNNGV. V gave up 5 bases and J gave up 3 bases, with 14 bases separating them. This CDR3 has 14 amino acids. The CDR3 nucleotides read TGTGCCAGCAGCCCCGAGGCAGCAAACTACGAGCAGTACTTC. It encodes CASSPEAANYEQYF.

This rearrangement joins TRBV20-1 to TRBJ2-7, with D perhaps TRBD1 or TRBD2 (6 bases each). Trimming took off 0 bases at V and 2 bases at J, with 17 bases between the two ends. Germline lookup yields CDR1 DFQATT and CDR2 SNEGSKA (reference sequence). This CDR3 is 16 amino acids long. In nucleotides, the CDR3 is TGCAGTGCTAGAGAGCGGGACAATAAGTACCCCTACGAGCAGTACTTC. This sequence encodes CSARERDNKYPYEQYF.

The chain uses TRBV7-2 and TRBJ2-3, with 11 bases aligning to TRBD2. The CDR3 is made up of 15 amino acids. Germline CDR1 SGHTA, CDR2 FQGNSA. V trimming: 1 base; J trimming: 8 bases; junction bases outside the gene matches: 5. The CDR3 spells CASSLVAGGQGTQYF. In DNA form, the CDR3 reads TGTGCCAGCAGCTTAGTAGCGGGGGGGCAGGGTACGCAGTATTTT.

This clonotype appeared once. This chain joins TRBV20-1 and TRBJ1-1; D might be TRBD1 (6 bases). With 0 bases removed from V and 12 bases from J, the gap between germline ends came to 11 bases. Germline CDR1 reads DFQATT; CDR2 reads SNEGSKA (reference sequence). This CDR3 comprises 11 residues. In DNA form, the CDR3 reads TGCAGTGCTAGAGATTCCGGACAGACTTTCTTT. Translating gives CSARDSGQTFF.

There are a few counts of this clonotype. A junction boundary mismatches the germline segment, possibly from a read error. The rearrangement joins TRBV7-6 to TRBJ2-2; no clear D. This CDR3 spans 11 amino acids. The germline gives CDR1 SGHVS, CDR2 FNYEAQ. The CDR3 is CASVNPGELFF. The CDR3 DNA reads as TGTGCCAGTGTGAACCCCGGGGAGCTGTTTTTT.

The sample holds a few counts of this clonotype. CDR3 region: CASSPGQGAGNTIYF. Written as DNA, the CDR3 is TGTGCCAGCAGCCCGGGACAGGGGGCTGGAAACACCATATATTTT. The chain has TRBV5-4 and TRBJ1-3; 11 bases agree with TRBD1. J lost 2 bases, V lost 4 bases, and 2 bases had no gene match. The CDR3 totals 15 residues. Per the germline V gene, CDR1 is SGHNT and CDR2 is YYREEE (reference sequence). Together with reference TRBV5-4 and TRBJ1-3, the CDR3 gives the full variable domain: ETGVTQSPTHLIKTRGQQVTLRCSSQSGHNTVSWYQQALGQGPQFIFQYYREEENGRGNFPPRFSGLQFPNYSSELNVNALELDDSALYLCASSPGQGAGNTIYFGEGSWLTVV.

This clonotype has ten or more counts. This chain links TRBV29-1 with TRBJ1-3; TRBD1 is a possible D gene (6 bases). Trimming removed 2 bases at V and 2 bases at J, with 10 bases between. Germline CDR1 and CDR2: SQVTM and ANQGSEA. This CDR3 region has 14 residues. The CDR3 loop is CSVETGTTGNTIYF. DNA of the CDR3: TGCAGCGTTGAAACCGGGACAACTGGAAACACCATATATTTT. Variable domain in full (rest from reference TRBV29-1 and TRBJ1-3): SAVISQKPSRDICQRGTSLTIQCQVDSQVTMMFWYRQQPGQSLTLIATANQGSEATYESGFVIDKFPISRPNLTFSTLTVSNMSPEDSSIYLCSVETGTTGNTIYFGEGSWLTVV.

This clonotype was counted many times. The V and J genes are TRBV4-3 and TRBJ2-7; D possibly corresponds to TRBD1 (5 bases). The germline V gene has CDR1 LGHNA and CDR2 YSLEER. CDR3 size: 15 residues. Trimming pared 2 bases from V and 4 bases from J, leaving 15 bases between. DNA of the CDR3: TGCGCCAGCAGCCAACAAGACAGTGGGCTATACGAGCAGTACTTC. The encoded protein is CASSQQDSGLYEQYF.

This clonotype was found many times. The genes are TRBV11-2 and TRBJ1-6; no reliable D call. V lost 2 bases, J lost 1 base, and 12 bases lay in between. Germline CDR1 reads SGHAT; CDR2 reads FQNNGV. The CDR3 length is 17 residues. CDR3 loop: CASSLRKGSSYNSPLHF. For the CDR3, the DNA is TGTGCCAGCAGCTTACGGAAGGGCTCTTCCTATAATTCACCCCTCCACTTT.

Many counts were recorded for this clonotype. V usage is TRBV2 and J usage is TRBJ2-3; D may be TRBD2 (5 bases). The germline V gene encodes CDR1 SNHLY and CDR2 FYNNEI. Trimming pared 2 bases from V and 1 base from J, leaving 7 bases between. This CDR3 has 14 amino acids. Here the CDR3 DNA reads TGTGCCAGCAGTGAAAGCGGCGGCACAGATACGCAGTATTTT. Its translation: CASSESGGTDTQYF. Full variable domain (rest looked up from reference TRBV2 and TRBJ2-3): EPEVTQTPSHQVTQMGQEVILRCVPISNHLYFYWYRQILGQKVEFLVSFYNNEISEKSEIFDDQFSVERPDGSNFTLKIRSTKLEDSAMYFCASSESGGTDTQYFGPGTRLTVL.

The rearrangement links TRBV5-1 to TRBJ1-2, with D possibly matching TRBD1 (5 bases). Between the trimmed V and J ends, which lost 4 bases and 3 bases, there was a span of 10 bases. The germline V gene encodes CDR1 SGHRS and CDR2 YFSETQ. The CDR3 extends over 13 amino acids. CDR3 DNA sequence: TGCGCCAGCAGCGTTGAAGGGGACTATGGCTACACCTTC. Translating it yields CASSVEGDYGYTF.

Only a few counts were recorded for this clonotype. J is TRBJ2-5 and V is TRBV29-1, with D uncertain. This CDR3 spans 9 amino acids. The germline V gene encodes CDR1 SQVTM and CDR2 ANQGSEA. Trimming left V 7 bases short and J 4 bases short, with 4 bases between. CDR3 residues: CSAGETQYF. The CDR3, as DNA: TGCAGCGCCGGAGAGACCCAGTACTTC.

The CDR3 DNA follows: TGTGCCAGCTCACCCCAGGCCCTTTGGGCCGAGCAGTACTTC. This gives the protein CASSPQALWAEQYF. V is TRBV18 and J is TRBJ2-7; D is unclear. V was cut by 3 bases and J by 6 bases, with 15 bases left in between. Germline CDR1 KGHSH, CDR2 LQKENI. The CDR3 totals 14 residues.

In its sample, this clonotype was seen many times. The chain has TRBV29-1 and TRBJ1-3; 8 bases are shared with TRBD1. With V trimmed by 7 bases and J by 8 bases, 7 bases remained unmatched. The CDR3 is made up of 12 amino acids. Germline values: CDR1 SQVTM, CDR2 ANQGSEA. The CDR3 sequence is CSGRTGTDTIYF. CDR3 in DNA: TGCAGCGGACGGACAGGGACGGACACCATATATTTT.

This clonotype was detected only a few times. This rearrangement joins TRBV12-3 or TRBV12-4 to TRBJ2-3; D perhaps matches TRBD2 (6 bases). The CDR3 contains 15 residues. V lost 6 bases to trimming and J lost 0 bases, with 13 bases between them. This CDR3 reads CASSPPGSSTDTQYF. In DNA, the CDR3 is TGTGCCAGCAGCCCCCCCGGGAGCAGCACAGATACGCAGTATTTT.

The chain combines TRBV28 with TRBJ2-7, with 7 bases identical to TRBD1. J lost 3 bases, V lost 2 bases, and 4 bases had no gene match. Germline CDR1 MDHEN, CDR2 SYDVKM. CDR3 size: 14 residues. CDR3 sequence reads: CASSLTGTDYEQYF. CDR3 DNA sequence: TGTGCCAGCAGTTTAACCGGGACAGACTACGAGCAGTACTTC.

The V and J genes are TRBV18 and TRBJ1-1; the D gene is possibly TRBD1 (5 bases). V was shortened by 2 bases and J by 1 base, with 14 bases between the two germline ends. Germline CDR1 and CDR2: KGHSH and LQKENI. This CDR3 region has 16 residues. The CDR3 DNA follows: TGTGCCAGCTCACCAATCTGGCAGGGCTCGAACACTGAAGCTTTCTTT. Encoded protein: CASSPIWQGSNTEAFF.

V and J are TRBV19 and TRBJ2-2; D is tentatively TRBD1 or TRBD2 (5 bases each). V was trimmed by 5 bases and J by 10 bases, leaving 8 bases between them. The CDR3 has 11 amino acids. Germline V gene lookup returns CDR1 LNHDA and CDR2 SQIVND (reference sequence). As DNA, the CDR3 is TGTGCCAGTAGTGTGGGGACGGAGCTGTTTTTT. It is translated as CASSVGTELFF.

This clonotype was counted only a few times. The rearrangement uses TRBV7-8 and TRBJ2-7; 13 positions match TRBD2. Germline assignment: CDR1 SGHVS and CDR2 FQNEAQ. This CDR3 has 16 amino acids. The trim removed 5 bases at V and 2 bases at J, leaving 6 bases unmatched. This CDR3 reads CASSPPGTSGAYEQYF. The CDR3 bases are TGTGCCAGCAGCCCTCCCGGGACTAGCGGGGCCTACGAGCAGTACTTC.

The table lists this clonotype with a few counts. V usage is TRBV29-1 and J usage is TRBJ1-4; the D is unclear. V was trimmed by 4 bases and J by 5 bases, leaving 5 bases between them. The CDR3 is made up of 11 amino acids. The germline V gene has CDR1 SQVTM and CDR2 ANQGSEA. The CDR3 DNA is TGCAGCGTTGCCATAAATGAAAAACTGTTTTTT. Amino acids: CSVAINEKLFF.

This sequence joins TRBV11-3 and TRBJ1-6, with D unresolved. The CDR3 contains 14 residues. The germline CDR1 and CDR2 sequences are SGHNT and YENEEA. Trimming took 5 bases from V and 0 from J, leaving 5 bases between them. The CDR3 sequence is CASSLFSYNSPLHF. DNA for the CDR3: TGTGCCAGCAGCCTATTCTCCTATAATTCACCCCTCCACTTT.

This clonotype was seen a handful of times. The J gene is TRBJ2-7, the V gene TRBV7-9; TRBD1 might be the D (6 bases). This CDR3 is built from 13 residues. Between the trimmed V and J ends, which lost 3 bases and 3 bases, there was a span of 9 bases. Germline lookup yields CDR1 SEHNR and CDR2 FQNEAQ (reference sequence). CDR3 sequence: CASSLGTIYEQYF. The CDR3, as DNA: TGTGCCAGCAGCTTGGGGACAATCTACGAGCAGTACTTC.

The rearrangement joins TRBV20-1 to TRBJ1-5, with 10 bases identical to TRBD1. Per the germline V gene, CDR1 is DFQATT and CDR2 is SNEGSKA (reference sequence). The V segment lost 6 bases and the J segment 3 bases; nucleotides outside the gene matches: 5. The CDR3 totals 14 residues. CDR3 residues: CSARTGGNNQPQHF. CDR3 nucleotides: TGCAGTGCCCGGACAGGGGGAAACAATCAGCCCCAGCATTTT.

Ten or more counts support this clonotype. The chain couples TRBV10-1 to TRBJ1-2, with TRBD1 matching 7 bases. V lost 4 bases, J lost 8 bases, and 10 bases stayed unmatched. The CDR3 spans 14 residues. Germline V gene lookup returns CDR1 WNHNN and CDR2 SYGVQD (reference sequence). As DNA, the CDR3 is TGCGCCAGCAGTGCGACGACAGGGAGAGGAGGCTACACCTTC. This gives the protein CASSATTGRGGYTF.

This clonotype was counted between two and nine times. This chain connects TRBV12-3 or TRBV12-4 to TRBJ2-2, with 10 nucleotides matching TRBD2. The trim removed 3 bases at V and 7 bases at J, leaving 11 bases unmatched. The CDR3 has 17 amino acids. CDR3 residues: CASSFIPGLAYGGELFF. CDR3 bases: TGTGCCAGCAGTTTCATCCCGGGACTAGCGTATGGCGGGGAGCTGTTTTTT.

This clonotype has a count of ten or more. This sequence joins TRBV10-3 and TRBJ2-1, with D unclear. Trimming took 4 bases from V and 7 from J, leaving 8 bases between them. From germline, CDR1 is ENHRY and CDR2 SYGVKD. The CDR3 length is 12 residues. CDR3 in DNA: TGTGCCATCAGTGGGCTCTATAATGAGCAGTTCTTC. It yields the protein CAISGLYNEQFF.